Listed here are 10 T cell receptor beta chains from one sample, sequenced in a study of T cells in women clearing cervical HPV infection. Using immunoSEQ multiplex PCR, the repertoire was profiled, and TCRdb retains in-frame clones only, with some absent. The specimen's table records just over 20,000 clones. The sample taken for sequencing was blood buffy coat. These receptors were collected from a woman between 18 and 70 years old with a cervical HPV16 infection that either progressed to CIN3+ or cleared (not recorded which).

Turning to this clone: The read falls 3 residues short of the CDR3 end, and the missing part is taken from the germline J gene. V and J are TRBV13 and TRBJ2-3; maybe TRBD2 (7 bases). Germline CDR1 PRHDT, CDR2 FYEKMQ (reference sequence). The V and J ends lost 1 base and 6 bases respectively, with 14 bases between them. CDR3 length: 15 amino acids. The CDR3 loop reads CASSLAAGALDTQYF. The CDR3 DNA, read in part, is TGTGCCAGCAGCTTAGCGGCGGGGGCCCTTGATACG. Using reference TRBV13 and TRBJ2-3 for the parts outside the CDR3, the full variable domain is AAGVIQSPRHLIKEKRETATLKCYPIPRHDTVYWYQQGPGQDPQFLISFYEKMQSDKGSIPDRFSAQQFSDYHSELNMSSLELGDSALYFCASSLAAGALDTQYFGPGTRLTVL.

About this clone itself: The read falls 3 residues short of the CDR3 end, and the missing part is taken from the germline J gene. This rearrangement joins TRBV20-1 to TRBJ2-7; D is unclear. The germline gives CDR1 DFQATT, CDR2 SNEGSKA (reference sequence). CDR3 length: 14 residues. V dropped 0 bases and J dropped 3 bases, with 12 bases sitting between them. CDR3 residues: CSARDSDTLYEQYF. CDR3 DNA, as far as it was read: TGCAGTGCTAGAGATTCTGACACCCTCTACGAG.

As for this clone: The CDR3 goes on 3 residues after the read ends, and that part is filled in from the germline J gene. This sequence joins TRBV7-2 and TRBJ2-3; TRBD2 matches 11 bases. The CDR3 extends over 14 amino acids. With V trimmed by 6 bases and J by 5 bases, 4 bases remained unmatched. Germline assignment: CDR1 SGHTA and CDR2 FQGNSA. CDR3 DNA, as far as it was read: TGTGCCAGCAGAACTAGCGGGGGCAGAGATACG. Amino acids: CASRTSGGRDT. The full CDR3 reads CASRTSGGRDTQYF. Filled out from reference TRBV7-2 and TRBJ2-3, the complete variable domain reads GAGVSQSPSNKVTEKGKDVELRCDPISGHTALYWYRQSLGQGLEFLIYFQGNSAPDKSGLPSDRFSAERTGGSVSTLTIQRTQQEDSAVYLCASRTSGGRDTQYFGPGTRLTVL.

CDR3 residues: CASSLKNRENQPQHF. The sequenced part of the CDR3 DNA is TGTGCCAGCAGCTTGAAGAACAGGGAGAATCAGCCC. The chain couples TRBV5-5 to TRBJ1-5; perhaps TRBD1 as D (6 bases). The CDR3 end is not reached by the read, which stops 3 residues before it; the germline J gene fills it in. This CDR3 is built from 15 residues. Germline-derived CDR1 and CDR2 are SGHKS and YYEKEE (reference sequence). The germline V and J ends were trimmed by 1 base and 4 bases, with 12 bases remaining between them. Looking up the rest from reference TRBV5-5 and TRBJ1-5 gives the full variable domain: DAGVTQSPTHLIKTRGQQVTLRCSPISGHKSVSWYQQVLGQGPQFIFQYYEKEERGRGNFPDRFSARQFPNYSSELNVNALLLGDSALYLCASSLKNRENQPQHFGDGTRLSIL.

With respect to this clone: The read ends 3 residues early relative to the CDR3; the germline J gene fills the gap. The chain recombines TRBV20-1 with TRBJ1-1; 7 bases are shared with TRBD1. V was clipped by 6 bases and J by 6 bases; unmatched bases: 13. Germline CDR1 DFQATT, CDR2 SNEGSKA (reference sequence). The CDR3 loop spans 14 amino acids. This CDR3 is CSAPIRGRAPEAFF. Incomplete CDR3 DNA: TGCAGTGCCCCCATTAGGGGGCGAGCTCCTGAA.

Of note for this clone: The read gets to within 3 residues of the CDR3 end, and the germline J gene fills in the rest. This rearrangement joins TRBV7-7 to TRBJ1-2; TRBD1 might be the D (5 bases). The CDR3 totals 16 residues. Germline lookup yields CDR1 SSHAT and CDR2 FNYEAQ (reference sequence). The CDR3 region is CASSPRSGGGRNDYTF. The covered CDR3 bases are TGTGCCAGCAGTCCCCGTAGCGGGGGGGGAAGGAATGAC.

Concerning this clone: The CDR3 goes on 3 residues after the read ends, and that part is filled in from the germline J gene. V usage is TRBV7-2 and J usage is TRBJ2-1, with D perhaps TRBD2 (6 bases). The germline V gene has CDR1 SGHTA and CDR2 FQGNSA. V was shortened by 0 bases and J by 6 bases, with 6 bases between the two germline ends. The CDR3 is 13 amino acids. The part of the CDR3 DNA that was read is TGTGCCAGCAGCTTAGCGGAGGGCAATGAG. This sequence encodes CASSLAEGNE. The whole CDR3 reads CASSLAEGNEQFF.

Note on this clone: The read falls 3 residues short of the CDR3 end, and the missing part is taken from the germline J gene. This sequence joins TRBV6-1 and TRBJ1-5, with 7 positions matching TRBD1. Germline CDR1 MNHNS, CDR2 SASEGT. Trimming removed 1 base from V and 6 bases from J; junction bases left unmatched: 6. This CDR3 comprises 15 residues. CDR3: CASSEGTQGGQPQHF. CDR3 bases read: TGTGCCAGCAGTGAAGGGACGCAGGGGGGTCAGCCC.

Of note for this clone: Sequencing ends 3 residues short of the CDR3 end; the germline J gene provides the rest. V is TRBV19 and J is TRBJ1-2; D possibly corresponds to TRBD1 (6 bases). The length of the CDR3 is 13 residues. In germline, CDR1 is LNHDA, CDR2 SQIVND (reference sequence). V was pared by 7 bases and J by 3 bases, with 12 bases between. The CDR3: CASKGDGDYGYTF. The sequenced CDR3 bases are TGTGCCAGTAAGGGGGACGGCGACTATGGC. The full variable domain, rest sourced from reference TRBV19 and TRBJ1-2, is DGGITQSPKYLFRKEGQNVTLSCEQNLNHDAMYWYRQDPGQGLRLIYYSQIVNDFQKGDIAEGYSVSREKKESFPLTVTSAQKNPTAFYLCASKGDGDYGYTFGSGTRLTVV.

With regard to this clone: An end of the junction does not agree with germline; a read error may underlie this. The read finishes 3 residues shy of the CDR3 end, and the germline J gene is used to complete it. This specimen includes other DNA sequences encoding the same CDR3. The chain couples TRBV18 to TRBJ1-3, with 7 bases lining up with TRBD1. Germline V gives CDR1 KGHSH, CDR2 LQKENI. The length of the CDR3 is 17 residues. CDR3 in amino acids: CASSPTTPTGYGNTIYF. The covered CDR3 bases are TGTGCCAGCTCACCAACCACCCCGACAGGGTACGGAAACACT.